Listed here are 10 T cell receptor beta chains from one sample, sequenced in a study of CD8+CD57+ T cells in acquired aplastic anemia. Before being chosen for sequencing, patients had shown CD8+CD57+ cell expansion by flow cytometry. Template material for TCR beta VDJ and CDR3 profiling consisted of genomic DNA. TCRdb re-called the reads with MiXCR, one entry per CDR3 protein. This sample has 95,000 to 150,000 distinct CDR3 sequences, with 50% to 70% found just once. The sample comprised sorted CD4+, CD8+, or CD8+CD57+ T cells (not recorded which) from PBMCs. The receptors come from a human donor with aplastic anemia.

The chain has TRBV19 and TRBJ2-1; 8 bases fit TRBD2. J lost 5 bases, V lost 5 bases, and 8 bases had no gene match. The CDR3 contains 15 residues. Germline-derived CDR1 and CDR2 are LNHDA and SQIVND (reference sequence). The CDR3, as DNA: TGTGCCAGTAGTTATCGACCGGGACTAGACAATGAGCAGTTCTTC. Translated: CASSYRPGLDNEQFF.

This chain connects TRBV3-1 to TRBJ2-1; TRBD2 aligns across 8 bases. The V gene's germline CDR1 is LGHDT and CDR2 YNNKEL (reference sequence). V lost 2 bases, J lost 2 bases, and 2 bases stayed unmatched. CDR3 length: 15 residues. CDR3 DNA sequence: TGTGCCAGCAGCCAAACCGGGGGGGCCTACAATGAGCAGTTCTTC. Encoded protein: CASSQTGGAYNEQFF.

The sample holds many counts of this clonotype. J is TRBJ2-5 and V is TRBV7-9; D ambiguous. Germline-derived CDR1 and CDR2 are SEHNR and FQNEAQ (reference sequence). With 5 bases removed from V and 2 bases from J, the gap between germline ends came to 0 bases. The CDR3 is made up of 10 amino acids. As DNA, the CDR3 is TGTGCCAGCAGCCAAGAGACCCAGTACTTC. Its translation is CASSQETQYF.

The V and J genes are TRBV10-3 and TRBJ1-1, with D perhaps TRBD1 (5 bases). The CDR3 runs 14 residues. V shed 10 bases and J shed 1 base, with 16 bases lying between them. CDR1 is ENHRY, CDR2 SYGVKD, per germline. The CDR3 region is CATGAFPQNTEAFF. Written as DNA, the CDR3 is TGTGCCACCGGGGCTTTCCCCCAGAACACTGAAGCTTTCTTT.

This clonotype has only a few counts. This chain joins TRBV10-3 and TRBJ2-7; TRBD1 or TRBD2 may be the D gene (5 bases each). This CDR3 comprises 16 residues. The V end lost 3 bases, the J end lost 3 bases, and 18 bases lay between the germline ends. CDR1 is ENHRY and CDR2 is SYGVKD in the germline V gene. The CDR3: CAISDSTLGVHYEQYF. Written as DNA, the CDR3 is TGTGCCATCAGTGATTCTACCCTGGGGGTGCACTACGAGCAGTACTTC.

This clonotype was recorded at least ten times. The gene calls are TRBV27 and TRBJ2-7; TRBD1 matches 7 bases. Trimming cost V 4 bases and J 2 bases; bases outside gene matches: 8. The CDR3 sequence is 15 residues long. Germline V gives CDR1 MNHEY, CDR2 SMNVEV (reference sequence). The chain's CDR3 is CASSWRHTGAYEQYF. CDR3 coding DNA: TGTGCCAGCAGTTGGAGGCACACAGGGGCCTACGAGCAGTACTTC.

CDR3 region: CASSLLAGPDTQYF. The DNA for the CDR3 is TGTGCCAGCAGTTTACTAGCGGGGCCAGATACGCAGTATTTT. The gene calls are TRBV12-3 or TRBV12-4 and TRBJ2-3; 9 nucleotides match TRBD2. This CDR3 has 14 amino acids. V was pared by 2 bases and J by 4 bases, with 1 base of the junction left unmatched.

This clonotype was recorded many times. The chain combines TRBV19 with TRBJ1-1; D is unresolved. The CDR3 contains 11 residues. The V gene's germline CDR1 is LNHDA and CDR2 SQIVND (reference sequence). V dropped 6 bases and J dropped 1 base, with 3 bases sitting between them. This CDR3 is CASRGNTEAFF. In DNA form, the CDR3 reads TGTGCCAGTAGAGGGAACACTGAAGCTTTCTTT.

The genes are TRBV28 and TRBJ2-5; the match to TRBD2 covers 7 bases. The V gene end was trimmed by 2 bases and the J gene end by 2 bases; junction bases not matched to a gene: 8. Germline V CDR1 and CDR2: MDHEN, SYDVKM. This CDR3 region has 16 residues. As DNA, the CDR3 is TGTGCCAGCAGTTTACTGGGAAGCGGGGCTCAAGAGACCCAGTACTTC. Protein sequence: CASSLLGSGAQETQYF.

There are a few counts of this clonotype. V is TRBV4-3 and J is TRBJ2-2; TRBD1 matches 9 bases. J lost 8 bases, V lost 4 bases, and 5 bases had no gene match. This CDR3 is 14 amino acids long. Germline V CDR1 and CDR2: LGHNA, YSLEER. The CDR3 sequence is CASSPGTGTGELFF. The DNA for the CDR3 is TGCGCCAGCAGCCCCGGGACAGGGACTGGGGAGCTGTTTTTT.